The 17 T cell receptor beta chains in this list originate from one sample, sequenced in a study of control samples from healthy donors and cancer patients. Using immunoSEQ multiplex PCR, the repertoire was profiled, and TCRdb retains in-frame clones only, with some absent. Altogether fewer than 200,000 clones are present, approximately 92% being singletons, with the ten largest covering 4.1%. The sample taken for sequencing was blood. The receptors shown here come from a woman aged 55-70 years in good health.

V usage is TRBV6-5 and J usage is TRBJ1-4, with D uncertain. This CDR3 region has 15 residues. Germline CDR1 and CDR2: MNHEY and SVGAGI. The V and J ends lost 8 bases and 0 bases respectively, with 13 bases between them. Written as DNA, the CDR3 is TGTGCCAGCGGGCGCGGGGATACAACTAATGAAAAACTGTTTTTT. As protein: CASGRGDTTNEKLFF.

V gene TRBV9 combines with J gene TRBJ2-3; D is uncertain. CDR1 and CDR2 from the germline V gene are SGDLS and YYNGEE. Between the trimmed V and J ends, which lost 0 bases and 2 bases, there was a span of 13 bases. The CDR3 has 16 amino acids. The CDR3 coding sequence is TGTGCCAGCAGCGTAGGGACCAACGATGACACAGATACGCAGTATTTT. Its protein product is CASSVGTNDDTDTQYF.

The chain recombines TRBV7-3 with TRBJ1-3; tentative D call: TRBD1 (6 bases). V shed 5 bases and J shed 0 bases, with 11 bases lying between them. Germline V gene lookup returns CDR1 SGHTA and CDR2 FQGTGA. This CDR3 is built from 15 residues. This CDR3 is CASSSTGNSGNTIYF. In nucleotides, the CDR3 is TGTGCCAGCAGCAGCACAGGGAACTCTGGAAACACCATATATTTT.

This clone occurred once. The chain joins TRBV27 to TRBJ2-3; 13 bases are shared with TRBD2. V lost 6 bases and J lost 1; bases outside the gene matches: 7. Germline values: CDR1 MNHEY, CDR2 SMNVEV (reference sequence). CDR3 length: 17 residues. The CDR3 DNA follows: TGTGCCAGCAGACTTAGACTAGCGGGGGGCGGCACAGATACGCAGTATTTT. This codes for CASRLRLAGGGTDTQYF.

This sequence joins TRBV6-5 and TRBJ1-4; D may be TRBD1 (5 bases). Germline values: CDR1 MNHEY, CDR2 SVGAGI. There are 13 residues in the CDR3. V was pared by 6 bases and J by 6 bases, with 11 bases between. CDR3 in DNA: TGTGCCAGCAGGGGCAGGGTGTATGAAAAACTGTTTTTT. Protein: CASRGRVYEKLFF.

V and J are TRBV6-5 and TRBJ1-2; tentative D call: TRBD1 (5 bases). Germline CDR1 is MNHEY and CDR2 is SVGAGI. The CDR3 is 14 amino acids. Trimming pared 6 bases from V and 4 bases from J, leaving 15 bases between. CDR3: CASSPGPNFYGYTF. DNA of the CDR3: TGTGCCAGCAGCCCGGGACCGAATTTCTATGGCTACACCTTC.

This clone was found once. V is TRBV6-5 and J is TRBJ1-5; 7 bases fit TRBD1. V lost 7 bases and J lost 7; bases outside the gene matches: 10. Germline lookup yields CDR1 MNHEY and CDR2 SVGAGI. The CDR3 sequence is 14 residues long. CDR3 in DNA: TGTGCCAGCAAAAGGAATCAGGGGGGACAGCCCCAGCATTTT. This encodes CASKRNQGGQPQHF.

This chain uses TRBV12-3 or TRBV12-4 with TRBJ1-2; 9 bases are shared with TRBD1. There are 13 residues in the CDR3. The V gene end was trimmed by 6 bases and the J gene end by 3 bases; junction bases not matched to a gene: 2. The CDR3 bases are TGTGCCAGCAGGACAGGGGGTTACTATGGCTACACCTTC. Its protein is CASRTGGYYGYTF.

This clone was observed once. The CDR3 region is CASSAVVDTNYGYTF. DNA of the CDR3: TGCGCCAGCAGCGCCGTGGTGGATACTAACTATGGCTACACCTTC. This chain connects TRBV5-1 to TRBJ1-2, with unresolved D. In germline, CDR1 is SGHRS, CDR2 YFSETQ. The CDR3 loop spans 15 amino acids. Trimming stripped 4 bases from V and 0 bases from J, with 13 bases between.

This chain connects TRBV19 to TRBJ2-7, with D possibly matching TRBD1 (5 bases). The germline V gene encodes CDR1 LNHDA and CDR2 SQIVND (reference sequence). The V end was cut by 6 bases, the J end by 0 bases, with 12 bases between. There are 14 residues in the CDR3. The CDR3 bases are TGTGCCAGTAGCCGTGACAGAAACTCCTACGAGCAGTACTTC. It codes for CASSRDRNSYEQYF. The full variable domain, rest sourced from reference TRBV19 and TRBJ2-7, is DGGITQSPKYLFRKEGQNVTLSCEQNLNHDAMYWYRQDPGQGLRLIYYSQIVNDFQKGDIAEGYSVSREKKESFPLTVTSAQKNPTAFYLCASSRDRNSYEQYFGPGTRLTVT.

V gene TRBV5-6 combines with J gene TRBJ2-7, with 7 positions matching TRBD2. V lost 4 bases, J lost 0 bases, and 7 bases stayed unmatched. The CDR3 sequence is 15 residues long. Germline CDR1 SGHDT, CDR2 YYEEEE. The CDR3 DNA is TGTGCCAGCAGCCGAGGTGCGGGAGACTCCTACGAGCAGTACTTC. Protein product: CASSRGAGDSYEQYF.

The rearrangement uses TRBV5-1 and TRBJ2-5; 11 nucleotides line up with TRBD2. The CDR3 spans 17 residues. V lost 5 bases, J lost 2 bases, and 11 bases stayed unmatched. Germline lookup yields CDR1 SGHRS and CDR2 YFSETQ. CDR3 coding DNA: TGCGCCAGCAGTATGGCTAGCGGGGGGACCGGGCAAGAGACCCAGTACTTC. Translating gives CASSMASGGTGQETQYF.

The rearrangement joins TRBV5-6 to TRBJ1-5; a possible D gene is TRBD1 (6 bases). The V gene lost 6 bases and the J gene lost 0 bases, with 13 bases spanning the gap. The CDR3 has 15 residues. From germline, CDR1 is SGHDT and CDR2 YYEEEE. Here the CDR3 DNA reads TGTGCCAGCACCCGGGGGGCCCGTAGCAATCAGCCCCAGCATTTT. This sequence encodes CASTRGARSNQPQHF.

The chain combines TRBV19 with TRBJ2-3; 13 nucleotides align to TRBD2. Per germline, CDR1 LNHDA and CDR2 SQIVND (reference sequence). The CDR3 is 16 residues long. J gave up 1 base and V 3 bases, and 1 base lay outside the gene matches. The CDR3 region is CASSMGTSGGTDTQYF. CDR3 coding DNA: TGTGCCAGTAGTATGGGGACTAGCGGGGGCACAGATACGCAGTATTTT. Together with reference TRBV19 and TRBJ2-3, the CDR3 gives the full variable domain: DGGITQSPKYLFRKEGQNVTLSCEQNLNHDAMYWYRQDPGQGLRLIYYSQIVNDFQKGDIAEGYSVSREKKESFPLTVTSAQKNPTAFYLCASSMGTSGGTDTQYFGPGTRLTVL.

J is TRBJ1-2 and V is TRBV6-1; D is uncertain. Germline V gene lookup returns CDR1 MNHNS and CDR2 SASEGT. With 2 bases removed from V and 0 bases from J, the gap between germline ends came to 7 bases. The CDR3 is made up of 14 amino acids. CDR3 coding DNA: TGTGCCAGCAGTGAACTCACAGCTAACTATGGCTACACCTTC. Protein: CASSELTANYGYTF.

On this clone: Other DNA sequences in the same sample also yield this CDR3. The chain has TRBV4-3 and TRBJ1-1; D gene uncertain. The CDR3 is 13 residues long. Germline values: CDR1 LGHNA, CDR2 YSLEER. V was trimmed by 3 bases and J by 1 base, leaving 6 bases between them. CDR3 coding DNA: TGCGCCAGCAGCCAGGCAGGGAACACTGAAGCTTTCTTT. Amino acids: CASSQAGNTEAFF.

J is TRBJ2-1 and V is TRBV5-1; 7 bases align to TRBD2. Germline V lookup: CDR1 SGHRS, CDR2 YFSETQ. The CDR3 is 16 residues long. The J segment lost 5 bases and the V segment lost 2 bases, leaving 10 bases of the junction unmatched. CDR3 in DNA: TGCGCCAGCAGCTTCCCTAGGAGCGGGGTTAACAATGAGCAGTTCTTC. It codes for CASSFPRSGVNNEQFF.